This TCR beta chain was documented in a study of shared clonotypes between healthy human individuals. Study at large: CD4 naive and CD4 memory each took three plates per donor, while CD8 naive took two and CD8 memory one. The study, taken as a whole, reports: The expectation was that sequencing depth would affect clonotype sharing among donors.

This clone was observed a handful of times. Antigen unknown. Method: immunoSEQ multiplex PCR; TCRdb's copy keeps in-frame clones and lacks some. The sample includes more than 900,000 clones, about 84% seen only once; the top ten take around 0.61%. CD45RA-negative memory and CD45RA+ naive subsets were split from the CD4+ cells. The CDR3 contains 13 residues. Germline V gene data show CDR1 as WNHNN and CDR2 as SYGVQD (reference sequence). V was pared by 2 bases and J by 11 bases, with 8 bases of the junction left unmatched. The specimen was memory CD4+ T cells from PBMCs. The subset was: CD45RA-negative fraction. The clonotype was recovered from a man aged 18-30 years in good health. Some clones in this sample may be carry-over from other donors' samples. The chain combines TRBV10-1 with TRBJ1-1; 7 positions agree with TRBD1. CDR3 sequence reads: CASSEEQGTVAFF. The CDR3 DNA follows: TGCGCCAGCAGTGAGGAACAGGGGACGGTGGCTTTCTTT.